This T cell receptor (beta chain) is drawn from a study of blood T cell repertoires in COVID-19. As for the study in general: Some COVID-19 samples were acute and others convalescent; all came from the United States, Italy and Spain. The cDNA or gDNA used as material had been derived from T cells, B-cell-depleted T cells, or PBMCs.

The CDR3 totals 14 residues. The V gene's germline CDR1 is SGHRS and CDR2 YFSETQ. V lost 1 base, J lost 6 bases, and 13 bases lay in between. Some clones are missing from TCRdb's copy, which holds only in-frame ones; the method was immunoSEQ multiplex PCR. Seen here are around 330,000 clones, 70% to 90% observed once, and the top ten hold 1.5% to 2%. Recruited during active infection, patients (from Seattle) were subsequently followed longitudinally. The sequencing input was peripheral blood. The sequence was collected from a woman aged 25-40 years with COVID-19, enrolled during active disease. The chain carries TRBV5-1 and TRBJ1-2, with a tentative D call TRBD1 (6 bases). In DNA, the CDR3 is TGCGCCAGCAGCTTGTCGAGGGCAGGGGATGGCTACACCTTC. It yields the protein CASSLSRAGDGYTF. The full variable domain, with the rest looked up from reference TRBV5-1 and TRBJ1-2, is KAGVTQTPRYLIKTRGQQVTLSCSPISGHRSVSWYQQTPGQGLQFLFEYFSETQRNKGNFPGRFSGRQFSNSRSEMNVSTLELGDSALYLCASSLSRAGDGYTFGSGTRLTVV.